The present entry profiles one T cell receptor beta chain with its context. This specimen belongs to a study of CXCR3-negative and CXCR3-positive naive CD8 T cells. Study details: The TRB read total, about 135 million, broke down to about 1.5 +/- 0.3 million reads per library.

Germline V gene data show CDR1 as SGHVS and CDR2 as FNYEAQ. CDR3 size: 14 residues. Through 5' RACE with UMI labels, the TRB cDNA libraries were prepared. TCRdb reprocessed the 5' RACE reads, keeping one entry per CDR3 protein, no DNA. This table lists about 45,000 distinct CDR3 sequences. Sequenced: memory CD8+ T cells from blood. The chain uses TRBV7-6 and TRBJ2-7; TCRdb picks TRBD1, but there is no DNA to check that call. The TCR comes from a human donor in good health. Some clones in this sample may be carry-over from other donors' samples. The CDR3 sequence: CASSLGESSYEQYF.